What follows describes a single T cell receptor (beta chain). It has no known antigen specificity. Base qualities were left out, and no much larger clone turns up one base away. The protocol used for the library was the immunoSEQ multiplex PCR assay. RNA was extracted from all samples and reverse transcribed into cDNA as template for TCR sequencing. SuperScript III was used to make first-strand cDNA, primed with a 2:1 mix of oligo-dT and random hexamers. A synthetic immune receptor repertoire was used to assess amplification bias, and residual bias was removed computationally. The authors processed their data as follows. After raw reads were preprocessed to remove errors, the CDR3 was defined following IMGT conventions as running from the conserved cysteine to phenylalanine. Clonality was computed as 1 minus the Shannon entropy, with the entropy normalized by log2 of the number of productive unique TCRs. Whether each scalp clone was CD4 or CD8 was inferred by checking scalp TCRbeta sequences against the CD4 and CD8 repertoires from sorted blood. The immuneACCESS repertoire file appears here via TCRdb, limited to in-frame rearrangements. These files lack a portion of the clones; in checked studies, under half of the deficit traces to unresolved V genes, and the cause of the others is not known. The V and J calls and the clone size are those of that table, but D and trimming were determined from the DNA. Across this sample there are around 100,000 clones, with approximately 70% seen only once. Jointly, the top ten make up around 15% of the sample.

Explained via the paper, the treatment or condition label denotes: oral pan-JAK inhibitor, 5-10 mg twice daily. From alopecia areata patients, peripheral blood was collected along with lesional scalp punch biopsies. PBMCs were isolated by density centrifugation and stained for CD3, CD4 and CD8, and CD4+ and CD8+ T cells were sorted on a FACSAria. This sample stems from a study of CD8+ T cells in alopecia areata (dated by TCRdb to between 2018 and 2020). Regarding the complete study: Treated patients were enrolled in an open-label pilot trial of oral tofacitinib, 5 to 10 mg twice daily, for moderate-to-severe alopecia areata. Patients stayed on tofacitinib for 6 to 18 months and then had 6 months of follow-up off drug so that delayed response and recurrence could be assessed. Disease severity in treated patients was measured with the SALT score, which quantifies the percentage of affected scalp surface area. In both human patients and the C3H/HeJ mouse model, the study applied high-throughput TCRbeta sequencing to look at T cell clonal expansion in alopecia areata. Human TCRbeta sequencing covered scalp tissue and sorted CD4+ and CD8+ peripheral blood T cells from patchy and totalis/universalis alopecia areata patients and healthy controls. Patients on tofacitinib were biopsied at baseline and after 4 and 24 weeks of treatment, and several of the patients also had a later scalp biopsy. Scalp clonality was compared across normal scalp (n=4), patchy alopecia areata scalp (n=8), and alopecia totalis/universalis scalp (n=8). RNA was obtained with the PAXgene miRNA kit for fixed scalp, the miRNeasy kit for PBMCs, and the RNeasy kit for mouse skin. Amplification of TCRbeta CDR3 regions was done by immunoSEQ multiplex PCR using 35 Vbeta forward primers and 13 Jbeta reverse primers.

V is cut by 4 bases and J by 3 bases, and the space between the germline ends is 19 bases. As encoded in the germline V gene (reference sequence), CDR1 is SEHNR while CDR2 is FQNEAQ. There are 17 amino acids in the CDR3, from cysteine to phenylalanine inclusive. CDR3 DNA only is kept here, 51 bases in frame from base 1. Study-wide findings and limitations: Unlike mouse skin, which is dominated by gammadelta T cells, normal human skin has resident alphabeta T cells that are also sequenced, and this complicates analysis of the scalp TCR repertoire. During tofacitinib treatment, many expanded lesional clones stuck around in both scalp and blood, and this persistence may partly explain why relapse happens after treatment is stopped. Because the treated cohort was small and had only one nonresponder, larger studies are needed to examine links between baseline CD8+ expansion and response. Compared with mice, TCR sequences shared between patients were less clear, possibly partly because of HLA diversity across the patient population. Scalp clonality and the number of expanded CD8+ clones among the top 100 scalp clones were significantly decreased by tofacitinib. Compared with normal scalp, lesional scalp, particularly in alopecia totalis/universalis, had higher clonality and more expanded CD8+ clones, which suggests antigenic drive.

The specimen was CD8+ T cells sorted from blood, collected at week 44, from a patient treated with tofacitinib. This receptor was taken from a human donor with alopecia areata. Recombination joined TRBV7-9 with TRBJ2-1; a tentative D call is TRBD2 (6 bases match). The CDR3: CASSSVIGTSSYNEQFF. The DNA sequence follows: TGTGCCAGCAGCTCGGTGATAGGGACTTCTAGCTACAATGAGCAGTTCTTC. When the CDR3 is completed using the reference TRBV7-9 and TRBJ2-1 genes on either side, the full variable domain is DTGVSQNPRHKITKRGQNVTFRCDPISEHNRLYWYRQTLGQGPEFLTYFQNEAQLEKSRLLSDRFSAERPKGSFSTLEIQRTEQGDSAMYLCASSSVIGTSSYNEQFFGPGTRLTVL.